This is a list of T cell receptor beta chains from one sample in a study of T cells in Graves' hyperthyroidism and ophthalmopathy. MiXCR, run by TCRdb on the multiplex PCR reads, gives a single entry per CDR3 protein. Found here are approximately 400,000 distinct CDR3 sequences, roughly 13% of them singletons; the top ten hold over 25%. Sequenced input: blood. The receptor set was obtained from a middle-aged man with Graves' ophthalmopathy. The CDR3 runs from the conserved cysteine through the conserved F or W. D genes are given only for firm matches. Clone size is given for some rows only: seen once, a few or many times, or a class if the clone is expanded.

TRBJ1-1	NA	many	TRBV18	TGTGCCAGCTCATGGGGGACTGAAGCTTTCTTT	CASSWGTEAFF
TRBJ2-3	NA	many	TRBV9	TGTGCCAGCAGCGTCGATCTAGTGGATACGCAGTATTTT	CASSVDLVDTQYF
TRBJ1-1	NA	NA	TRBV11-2	TGTGCCAGCAGCTCCCTACAGTACACTGAAGCTTTCTTT	CASSSLQYTEAFF
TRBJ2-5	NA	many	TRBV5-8	TGTGCCAGCAGCTTGGTTTGGGGGGCGCGCCAAGAGACCCAGTACTTC	CASSLVWGARQETQYF
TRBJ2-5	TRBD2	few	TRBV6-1	TGTGCCAGCAGCGGGACTAGCGGGATATGGTGGGAGACCCAGTACTTC	CASSGTSGIWWETQYF
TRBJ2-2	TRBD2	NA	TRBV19	TGTGCCAGTAGTTCAATGGGACTAGCGAAACTGCAACGGGGGGAGCTGTTTTTT	CASSSMGLAKLQRGELFF
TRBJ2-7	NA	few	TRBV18	TGTGCCAGCTCACCATTCGACCATTTGTACGAGCAGTACTTC	CASSPFDHLYEQYF
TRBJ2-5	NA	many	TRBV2	TGTGCCAGCAGTGTTACTAGCTTTAAGTACTTC	CASSVTSFKYF
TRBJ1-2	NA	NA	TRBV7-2	TGTGCCAGCAGCTTAGATCAGGGGATCGGCTACACCTTC	CASSLDQGIGYTF
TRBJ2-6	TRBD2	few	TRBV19	TGTGCCAGTACCTCCGGGGGGGGATCTGGGGCCAACGTCCTGACTTTC	CASTSGGGSGANVLTF
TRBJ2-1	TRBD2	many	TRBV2	TGTGCCAGCAGGGGGACTAGCGGGGTCTACAATGAGCAGTTCTTC	CASRGTSGVYNEQFF
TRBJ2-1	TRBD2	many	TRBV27	TGTGCCAGCAGTTTAGCCCGCGGACTAGCGGGCACCTCCTACAATGAGCAGTTCTTC	CASSLARGLAGTSYNEQFF
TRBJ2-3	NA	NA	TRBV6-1	TGTGCCAGCAGTTGGGGGGGCCTCCCCACAGATACGCAGTATTTT	CASSWGGLPTDTQYF
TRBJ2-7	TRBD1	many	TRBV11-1	TGTGCCAGCAGCATCCAACGGACAGGGGGATACGAGCAGTACTTC	CASSIQRTGGYEQYF
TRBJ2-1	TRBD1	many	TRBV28	TGTGCCAGCAGCCCAGGACAGGGGAACCTCCAAAGGGCGTTCTTC	CASSPGQGNLQRAFF
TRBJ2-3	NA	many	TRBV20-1	TGCAGTGCTAGAGATTCGCGGGGTTTTGGCACAGATACGCAGTATTTT	CSARDSRGFGTDTQYF
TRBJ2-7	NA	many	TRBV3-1	TGTGCCAGCAGCCGAACCACAGGGTTCAACGAGCAGTACTTC	CASSRTTGFNEQYF
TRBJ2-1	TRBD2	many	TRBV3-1	TGTGCCAGCAGCCCCTTGGAGACTAGCGGGACCTATAGATACAATGAGCAGTTCTTC	CASSPLETSGTYRYNEQFF
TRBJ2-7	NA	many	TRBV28	TGTGCCACCGGTCTCGGACTTTCCTACGAGCAGTACTTC	CATGLGLSYEQYF
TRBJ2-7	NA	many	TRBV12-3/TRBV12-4	TGTGCCAGCAGGTTGGGAAGGGGTCCCTACGAGCAGTACTTC	CASRLGRGPYEQYF
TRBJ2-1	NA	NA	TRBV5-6	TGTGCCAGCAGCTTGTTAGGTCGTTGGTTCTTC	CASSLLGRWFF
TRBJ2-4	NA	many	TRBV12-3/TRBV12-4	TGTGCCAGCAGCTTGAGACAGATGGACATTCAGTACTTC	CASSLRQMDIQYF
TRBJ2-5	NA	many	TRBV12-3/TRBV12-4	TGTGCCAGCAGTTTAGCGAGAGGGCCCTTCCAAGAGACCCAGTACTTC	CASSLARGPFQETQYF
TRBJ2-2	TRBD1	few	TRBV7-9	TGTGCCAGCAGCTTAACTCTGGCCCAGGGGACAGGGCGCACCGGGGAGCTGTTTTTT	CASSLTLAQGTGRTGELFF
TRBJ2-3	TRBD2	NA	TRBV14	TGTGCCAGCAGCCATCCCGGGGTGCGGGAGTGGAGAGTAGATACGCAGTATTTT	CASSHPGVREWRVDTQYF
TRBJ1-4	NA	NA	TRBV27	TGTGCCAGCAGTCCCTTGGAAGCCCGGTCTAATGAAAAACTGTTTTTT	CASSPLEARSNEKLFF
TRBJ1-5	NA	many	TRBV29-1	TGCAGCGTTGGGACAGATGTCAATCAGCCCCAGCATTTT	CSVGTDVNQPQHF
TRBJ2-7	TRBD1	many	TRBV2	TGTGCCAGCAGTTATACCTCGGGACAGGGGGTGTACGAGCAGTACTTC	CASSYTSGQGVYEQYF
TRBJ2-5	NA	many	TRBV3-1	TGTGCCAGCAGCCAAGGGAGGTCCCAAGAGACCCAGTACTTC	CASSQGRSQETQYF
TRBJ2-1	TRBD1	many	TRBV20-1	TGCAGTGCTAGCAGTCAGGGCAGGGGGAATGAGCAGTTCTTC	CSASSQGRGNEQFF
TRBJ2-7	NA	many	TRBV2	TGTGCCAGCAGTAAGGGACCCTACGAGCAGTACTTC	CASSKGPYEQYF
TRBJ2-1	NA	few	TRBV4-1	TGCGCCAGCAGCCATGGACTGGCCGTAGAGCAGTTCTTC	CASSHGLAVEQFF
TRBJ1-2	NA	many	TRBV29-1	TGCAGCGTGTCCCTCGGAGAACCGAGAACTATGGGCTACACCTTC	CSVSLGEPRTMGYTF
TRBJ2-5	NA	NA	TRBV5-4	TGTGCCAGCAGCGGGACCAAGACGAAGGAGACCCAGTACTTC	CASSGTKTKETQYF
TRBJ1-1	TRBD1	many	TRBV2	TGTGCCAGCAGATATACAGGGGGCGCCGGTGAAGCTTTCTTT	CASRYTGGAGEAFF
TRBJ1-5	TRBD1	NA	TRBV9	TGTGCCAGCAGCGTAGGGGGGGGGGACAGATATCAGCCCCAGCATTTT	CASSVGGGDRYQPQHF
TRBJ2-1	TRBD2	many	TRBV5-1	TGCGCCAGCAGCTTGGGCGGGAGTACCTACAATGAGCAGTTCTTC	CASSLGGSTYNEQFF
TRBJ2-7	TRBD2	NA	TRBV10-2	TGCGCCAGCAGTGAGGGGCTTAGCGGGGTCTCCTACGAGCAGTACTTC	CASSEGLSGVSYEQYF
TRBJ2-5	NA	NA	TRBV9	TGTGCCAGCAGCACGGGACTCCAACCGGAGGAGACCCAGTACTTC	CASSTGLQPEETQYF
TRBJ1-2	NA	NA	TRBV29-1	TGCAGCGTTCTCTACAGGTCCTCTAACTATGGCTACACCTTC	CSVLYRSSNYGYTF
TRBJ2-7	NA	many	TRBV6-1	TGTGCCAGCAGTGAAGCCCTTGGGTCCTACGAGCAGTACTTC	CASSEALGSYEQYF
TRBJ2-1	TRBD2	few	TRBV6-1	TGTGCCAGCAGGGCCACTTTAGCGGGAGGTAATGAGCAGTTCTTC	CASRATLAGGNEQFF
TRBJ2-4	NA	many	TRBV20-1	TGCAGTGCCAGAGCAAGAATGGCCGAAAACATTCAGTACTTC	CSARARMAENIQYF
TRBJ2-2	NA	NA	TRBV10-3	TGTGCCATGTACTCAGGGTGTCACGGGGAGCTGTTTTTT	CAMYSGCHGELFF
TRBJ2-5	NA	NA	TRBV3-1	TGTGCCAGCAGCCAAGAAACTCTTCAAGAGACCCAGTACTTC	CASSQETLQETQYF
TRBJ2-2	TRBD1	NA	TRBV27	TGTGCCAGCATAGTGGGACAGCCGAACACCGGGGAGCTGTTTTTT	CASIVGQPNTGELFF
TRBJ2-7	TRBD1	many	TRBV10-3	TGTGCCATCAGTAAGGGACAGCCGCCTGAGCAGTACTTC	CAISKGQPPEQYF
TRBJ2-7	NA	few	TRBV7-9	TGTGCCAGCGGTCCCAGCGGTGGTTACGAGCAGTACTTC	CASGPSGGYEQYF
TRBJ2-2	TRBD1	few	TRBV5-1	TGCGCCAGCAGCTCACACCCGGACAGGGGGCTCACCGGGGAGCTGTTTTTT	CASSSHPDRGLTGELFF
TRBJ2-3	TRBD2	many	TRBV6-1	TGTGCCAGCAGTGAAAGAATAGCGGGACTTGATGGACATACGCAGTATTTT	CASSERIAGLDGHTQYF
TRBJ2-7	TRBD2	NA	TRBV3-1	TGTGTCAGCAGCCATCTAGCGGGAGAGAGAGAGCAGTACTTC	CVSSHLAGEREQYF
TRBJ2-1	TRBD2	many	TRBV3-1	TGTGCCAGCAGCCCCGGGACTAGCGGCCACAATGAGCAGTTCTTC	CASSPGTSGHNEQFF
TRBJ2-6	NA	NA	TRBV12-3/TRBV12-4	TGTGCCAGCAGTTTTGGACAGAAGAACTCTGGGGCCAACGTCCTGACTTTC	CASSFGQKNSGANVLTF
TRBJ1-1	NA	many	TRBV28	TGTGCCAGCAGTCCCGCGCAGGGGACGTATACTGAAGCTTTCTTT	CASSPAQGTYTEAFF
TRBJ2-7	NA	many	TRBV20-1	TGCAGTGCTCTCCGGGACGGACTCTACGAGCAGTACTTC	CSALRDGLYEQYF
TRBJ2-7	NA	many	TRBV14	TGTGCCAGCAGCCAAGTGGTGTACGAGCAGTACTTC	CASSQVVYEQYF
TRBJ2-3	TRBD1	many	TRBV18	TGTGCCAGCTCACCCGTCGGACAGGCAGATACGCAGTATTTT	CASSPVGQADTQYF
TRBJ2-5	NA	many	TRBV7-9	TGTGCCAGCGGTCGGGACCAAGAGACCCAGTACTTC	CASGRDQETQYF
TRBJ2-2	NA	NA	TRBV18	TGTGCCAGCTCGCCGAATCAGGGAGACACCGGGGAGCTGTTTTTT	CASSPNQGDTGELFF